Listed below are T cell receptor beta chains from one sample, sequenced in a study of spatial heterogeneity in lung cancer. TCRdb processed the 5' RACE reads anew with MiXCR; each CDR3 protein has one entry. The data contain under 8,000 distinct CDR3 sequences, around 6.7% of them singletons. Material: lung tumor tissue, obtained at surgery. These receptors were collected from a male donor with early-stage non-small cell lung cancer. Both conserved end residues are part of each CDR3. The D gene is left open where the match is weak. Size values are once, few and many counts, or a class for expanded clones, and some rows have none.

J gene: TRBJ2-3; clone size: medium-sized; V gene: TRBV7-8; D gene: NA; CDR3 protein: CASSFGLSTDTQYF; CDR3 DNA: TGTGCCAGCAGCTTCGGACTAAGCACAGATACGCAGTATTTT
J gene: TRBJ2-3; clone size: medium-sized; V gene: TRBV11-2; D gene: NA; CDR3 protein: CASSLRFGFTDTQYF; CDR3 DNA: TGTGCCAGCAGCTTGCGGTTCGGCTTCACAGATACGCAGTATTTT
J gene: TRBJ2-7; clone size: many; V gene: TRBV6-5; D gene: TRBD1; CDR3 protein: CASSLGWDRGYEQYF; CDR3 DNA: TGTGCCAGCAGTTTAGGGTGGGACAGGGGCTACGAGCAGTACTTC
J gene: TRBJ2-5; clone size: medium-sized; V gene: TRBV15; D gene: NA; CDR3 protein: CATSRPFGAQYF; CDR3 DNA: TGTGCCACCAGCAGACCGTTCGGGGCCCAGTACTTC
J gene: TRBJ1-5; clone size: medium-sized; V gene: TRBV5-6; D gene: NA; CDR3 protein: CASSLGGIQPQHF; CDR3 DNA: TGTGCCAGCAGCTTGGGGGGTATTCAGCCCCAGCATTTT
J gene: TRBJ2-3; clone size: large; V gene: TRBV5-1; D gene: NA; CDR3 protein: CASSIDRSTDTQYF; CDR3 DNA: TGCGCCAGCAGCATAGACAGGAGCACAGATACGCAGTATTTT
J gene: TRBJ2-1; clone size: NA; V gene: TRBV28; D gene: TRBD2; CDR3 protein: CASSSGLAEQFF; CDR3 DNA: TGTGCCAGCAGTTCCGGACTAGCCGAGCAGTTCTTC
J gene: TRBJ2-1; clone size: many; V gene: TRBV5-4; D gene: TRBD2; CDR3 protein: CASSLVVADSGNNEQFF; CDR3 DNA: TGTGCCAGCAGCTTGGTTGTAGCTGACAGCGGGAACAATGAGCAGTTCTTC
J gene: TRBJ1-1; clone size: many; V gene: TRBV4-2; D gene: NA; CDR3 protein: CASSQDSQNTEAFF; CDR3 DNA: TGTGCCAGCAGCCAAGATTCACAGAACACTGAAGCTTTCTTT
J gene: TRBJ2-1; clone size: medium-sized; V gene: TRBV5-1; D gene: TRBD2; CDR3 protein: CASTPWTSDNEQFF; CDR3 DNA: TGCGCCAGTACCCCATGGACTAGCGACAATGAGCAGTTCTTC
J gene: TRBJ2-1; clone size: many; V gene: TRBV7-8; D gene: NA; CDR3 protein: CASGGSAFTYNEQFF; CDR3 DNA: TGTGCCAGCGGAGGGTCGGCTTTTACCTACAATGAGCAGTTCTTC
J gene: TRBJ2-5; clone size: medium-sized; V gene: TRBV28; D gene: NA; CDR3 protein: CASSFDFGQQETQYF; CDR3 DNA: TGTGCCAGCAGTTTTGATTTTGGACAGCAAGAGACCCAGTACTTC
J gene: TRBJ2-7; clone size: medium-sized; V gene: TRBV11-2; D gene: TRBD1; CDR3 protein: CASRSRTGDFYEQYF; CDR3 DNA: TGTGCCAGCAGAAGTAGGACAGGGGACTTCTACGAGCAGTACTTC
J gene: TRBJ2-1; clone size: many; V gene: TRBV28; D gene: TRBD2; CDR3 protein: CASSLSGEGRYNEQFF; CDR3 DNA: TGTGCCAGCAGTTTATCGGGGGAGGGCCGGTACAATGAGCAGTTCTTC
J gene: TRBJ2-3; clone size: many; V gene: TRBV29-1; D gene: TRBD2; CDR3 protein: CSVEKAGGGLDTQYF; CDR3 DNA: TGCAGCGTTGAAAAGGCGGGAGGAGGATTAGATACGCAGTATTTT
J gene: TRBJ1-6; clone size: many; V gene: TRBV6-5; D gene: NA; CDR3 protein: CASSSEGLLANSPLHF; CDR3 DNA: TGTGCCAGCAGCTCTGAAGGGCTTCTGGCTAATTCACCCCTCCACTTT
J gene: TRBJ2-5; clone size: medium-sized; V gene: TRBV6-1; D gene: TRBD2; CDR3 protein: CASSVEHASGLKDETQYF; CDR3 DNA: TGTGCCAGCAGTGTTGAACACGCTAGCGGACTGAAGGATGAGACCCAGTACTTC